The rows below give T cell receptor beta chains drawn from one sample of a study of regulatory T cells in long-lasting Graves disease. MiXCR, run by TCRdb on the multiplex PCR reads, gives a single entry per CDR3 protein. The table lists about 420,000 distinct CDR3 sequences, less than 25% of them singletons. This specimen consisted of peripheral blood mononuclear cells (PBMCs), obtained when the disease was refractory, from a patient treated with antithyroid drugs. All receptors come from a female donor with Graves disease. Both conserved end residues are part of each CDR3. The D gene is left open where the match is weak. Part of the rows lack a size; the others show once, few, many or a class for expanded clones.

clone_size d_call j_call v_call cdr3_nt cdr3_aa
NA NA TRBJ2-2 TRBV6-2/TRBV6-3 TGTGCCAGCAGCCCCAATACAGTGACCGGGGAGCTGTTTTTT CASSPNTVTGELFF
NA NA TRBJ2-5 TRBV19 TGTGCCGTTAGGGACGGTTTCCAAGAGACCCAGTACTTC CAVRDGFQETQYF
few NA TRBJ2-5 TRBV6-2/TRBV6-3 TGTGCCAGCAGTAGCGGTCAAGAGACCCAGTACTTC CASSSGQETQYF
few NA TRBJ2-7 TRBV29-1 TGCAGCGCTTTCGCAGGAGGGGCCGGACAGGCCCAGGGGTACGAGCAGTACTTC CSAFAGGAGQAQGYEQYF
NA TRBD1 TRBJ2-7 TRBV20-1 TGCAGTGCCGTGGGGGACAGGGCCTACGAGCAGTACTTC CSAVGDRAYEQYF
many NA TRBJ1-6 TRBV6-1 TGTGCCAGCGCGACGGTCGACTCCTATAATTCACCCCTCCACTTT CASATVDSYNSPLHF
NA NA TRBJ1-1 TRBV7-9 TGTGCCAGCAGCTTCGGGTGGGGGACTGAAGCTTTCTTT CASSFGWGTEAFF
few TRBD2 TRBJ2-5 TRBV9 TGTGCCAGCAGCCCCGGTGGGGGTAGCGGGAGAGAGATCCAGTACTTC CASSPGGGSGREIQYF
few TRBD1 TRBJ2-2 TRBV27 TGTGCCAGCAGTTTATCGGGACAGGCAACGAACACCGGGGAGCTGTTTTTT CASSLSGQATNTGELFF
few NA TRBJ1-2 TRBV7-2 TGTGCCAGCAGCTCGGTCCTCCAAACTTCTGGCTACACCTTC CASSSVLQTSGYTF
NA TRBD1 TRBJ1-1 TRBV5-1 TGCGCCAGCAGCCGTACAGGGGGCGCTTTCACTGAAGCTTTCTTT CASSRTGGAFTEAFF
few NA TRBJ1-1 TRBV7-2 TGTGCCAGCAGCTTAGTAGAAGCCACGAACACTGAAGCTTTCTTT CASSLVEATNTEAFF
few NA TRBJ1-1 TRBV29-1 TGCAGCGTTTATTCGGGTCAGGGGATTCGAACTGAAGCTTTCTTT CSVYSGQGIRTEAFF
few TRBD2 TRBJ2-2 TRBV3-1 TGTGCCAGCAGCCACCTCGCGGGCGGGGGTAACACCGGGGAGCTGTTTTTT CASSHLAGGGNTGELFF
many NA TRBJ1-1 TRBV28 TGTGCCAGCAGGACCGGTGGGACCTTGAACACTGAAGCTTTCTTT CASRTGGTLNTEAFF
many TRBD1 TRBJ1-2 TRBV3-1 TGTGCCAGCAGCCAAGGGGGGACAGTTGGTGGCTACACCTTC CASSQGGTVGGYTF
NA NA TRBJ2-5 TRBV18 TGTGCCAGCTCACCGCTCCCTGGGGGAGGACAAGAGACCCAGTACTTC CASSPLPGGGQETQYF
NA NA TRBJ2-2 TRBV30 TGTGCCGCCTGGGAAGGGACCGGGGAGCTGTTTTTT CAAWEGTGELFF
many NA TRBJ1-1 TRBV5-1 TGCGCCAGCAGCTTAATCGGCCGTGAGGGCACTGAAGCTTTCTTT CASSLIGREGTEAFF
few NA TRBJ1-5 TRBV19 TGTGCCAGTAGATCAATGCATTCAGGTAGAAGCAATCAGCCCCAGCATTTT CASRSMHSGRSNQPQHF
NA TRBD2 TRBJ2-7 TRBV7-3 TGTGCCAGCAGCCCCCACCCGGGGCGGGAGGGCGAGCAGTACTTC CASSPHPGREGEQYF
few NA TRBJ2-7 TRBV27 TGTGCCAGCAGAGTCACGACAGGAACTACTACGGGGGAGCAGTACTTC CASRVTTGTTTGEQYF
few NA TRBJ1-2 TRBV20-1 TGCAGTGCCCCGATAAGCTATGGCTACACCTTC CSAPISYGYTF
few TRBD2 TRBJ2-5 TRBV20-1 TGCAGTGCTAGGTGGCCGGGGACTAGCGGGAGGGCCTGGGAGACCCAGTACTTC CSARWPGTSGRAWETQYF
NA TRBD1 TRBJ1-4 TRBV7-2 TGTGCCAGCAGCTTCGCCGGGACAGATAATGAAAAACTGTTTTTT CASSFAGTDNEKLFF
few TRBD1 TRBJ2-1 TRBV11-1 TGTGCCAGCAGCTTGGGACAGGGGGGCCTGTTGTACAATGAGCAGTTCTTC CASSLGQGGLLYNEQFF
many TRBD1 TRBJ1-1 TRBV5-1 TGCGCCAGCAGCGGAGGAACAGGGGGCTTGAACACTGAAGCTTTCTTT CASSGGTGGLNTEAFF
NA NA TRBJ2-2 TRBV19 TGTGCCAGTAGTGTCACGGAGAACACCGGGGAGCTGTTTTTT CASSVTENTGELFF
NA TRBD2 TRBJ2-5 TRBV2 TGTGCCAGCAGCTTGGGGGCTCTAGCGGGACACCAAGAGACCCAGTACTTC CASSLGALAGHQETQYF
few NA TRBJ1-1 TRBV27 TGTGCCAGCAGCCGATTTCGCCGGGACACTGAAGCTTTCTTT CASSRFRRDTEAFF
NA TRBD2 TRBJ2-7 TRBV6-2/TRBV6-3 TGTGCCAGCAGTTCCCTAGCGGGAGTCACCTACGAGCAGTACTTC CASSSLAGVTYEQYF